Listed below are T cell receptor beta chains from one sample, sequenced in a study of long-term antiretroviral therapy in people with HIV. This table comes from immunoSEQ multiplex PCR, and its TCRdb copy is limited to in-frame clones, with some not included. Of tens of thousands of clones listed, 85% to 95% were seen once; the top ten hold around 3.1%. Sequencing used unsorted PBMCs, obtained 5.3 years after starting antiretroviral therapy. The receptors shown here come from a man aged 50 to 59 with HIV. Each CDR3 is given without its conserved first and last residue.

j_call,v_call,cdr3_aa
TRBJ2-3,TRBV13,ASSSRGRLDSGTDTQY
TRBJ2-4,TRBV11-2,ASRPVGQEIAKNIQY
TRBJ2-1,TRBV11-2,ASSFHNNRGFSYNEQF
TRBJ1-2,TRBV6-1,ASSSERRQGAGYT
TRBJ1-2,TRBV5-1,ASSLGQDYGYT
TRBJ2-7,TRBV19,ASSGTVTSYEQY
TRBJ2-7,TRBV14,ASSQWYTGVSNEQY
TRBJ2-3,TRBV6-6,ASRYRGDGDTQY
TRBJ2-7,TRBV5-6,ASSFISGAAYEQY
TRBJ1-5,TRBV27,ASSPYSNQPQH
TRBJ2-1,TRBV27,ASSPEGQVYNEQF
TRBJ1-5,TRBV6-5,ASRGLYSNQPQH
TRBJ1-6,TRBV30,AWSSDNSPLH
TRBJ1-6,TRBV11-2,ASSSRTDYNSPLH
TRBJ1-1,TRBV10-1,ASSEGDREAF
TRBJ2-3,TRBV29-1,SVEGARGGTDTQY
TRBJ2-7,TRBV6-1,ASIGGIRYEQY
TRBJ2-1,TRBV2,ASSEAGTSGGGSYNEQF
TRBJ1-2,TRBV9,ASSGISEVYT
TRBJ2-3,TRBV10-3,AISEIDTQY
TRBJ2-3,TRBV10-3,AISESRPDTQY
TRBJ2-1,TRBV29-1,SVEDLYSDYNEQF
TRBJ2-4,TRBV5-1,ASSQTPSGGGKNIQY
TRBJ2-7,TRBV5-5,ASSFGQGRDEQY
TRBJ1-2,TRBV19,ASSISALNYGYT
TRBJ1-3,TRBV28,ASSGNTIY
TRBJ1-4,TRBV6-6,ASSYNREKLF
TRBJ1-2,TRBV19,ASRTGERDYGYT
TRBJ2-3,TRBV14,ASSQGRNRGTDTQY
TRBJ2-1,TRBV6-1,ASSMGSEQF
TRBJ2-7,TRBV27,ASSGAGSEQY
TRBJ1-5,TRBV6-5,ASTGDWGPDQPQH
TRBJ2-7,TRBV10-3,AISDTAYEQY
TRBJ1-2,TRBV2,ASSDAMNYGYT
TRBJ2-3,TRBV4-1,ASSQGAGFTDTQY